The clone carrying this T cell receptor beta chain was seen a handful of times. The data were taken from a study of long-term antiretroviral therapy in people with HIV. At the survey level, the v3.0 immunoSEQ assay was run. The protocol was immunoSEQ multiplex PCR, while the TCRdb copy is restricted to in-frame clones and leaves out a portion. Here the sample spans 20,000 to 25,000 clones, about four fifths being singletons. Sequenced material: unsorted PBMCs, taken 1.5 years after starting antiretroviral therapy. The sequence came from a man younger than 45 with HIV.

CDR3 sequence reads: CASSLELNTGELFF. The DNA for the CDR3 is TGTGCCAGCAGCCTAGAACTAAACACCGGGGAGCTGTTTTTT. The chain carries TRBV7-9 and TRBJ2-2; no firm D call. V was trimmed by 5 bases and J by 2 bases, leaving 9 bases between them. There are 14 residues in the CDR3. Per the germline V gene, CDR1 is SEHNR and CDR2 is FQNEAQ (reference sequence).